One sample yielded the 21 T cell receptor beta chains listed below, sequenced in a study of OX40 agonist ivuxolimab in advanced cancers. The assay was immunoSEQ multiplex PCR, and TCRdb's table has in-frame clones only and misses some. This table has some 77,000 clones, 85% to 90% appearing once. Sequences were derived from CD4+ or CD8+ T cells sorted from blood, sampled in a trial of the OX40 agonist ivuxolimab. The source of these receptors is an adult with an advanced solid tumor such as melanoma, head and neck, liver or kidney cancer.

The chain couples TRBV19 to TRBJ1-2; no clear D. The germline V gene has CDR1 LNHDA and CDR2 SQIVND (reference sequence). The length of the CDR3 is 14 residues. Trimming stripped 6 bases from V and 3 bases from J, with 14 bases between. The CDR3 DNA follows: TGTGCCAGTAGCCATACCTTTTCAGACTATGGCTACACCTTC. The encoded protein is CASSHTFSDYGYTF.

The CDR3 reads CASTPQGNSPLHF. CDR3 in DNA: TGTGCCAGCACTCCACAGGGTAATTCACCCCTCCACTTT. The chain joins TRBV2 to TRBJ1-6, with a tentative D call TRBD1 (6 bases). Germline values: CDR1 SNHLY, CDR2 FYNNEI. The CDR3 contains 13 residues. Trimming left V 7 bases short and J 6 bases short, with 10 bases between.

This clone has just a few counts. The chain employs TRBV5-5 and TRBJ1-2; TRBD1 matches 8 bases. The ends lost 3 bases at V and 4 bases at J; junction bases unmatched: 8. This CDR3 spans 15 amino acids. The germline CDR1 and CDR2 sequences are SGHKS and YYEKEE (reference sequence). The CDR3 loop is CASSWSGGEGYGYTF. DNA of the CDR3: TGTGCCAGCAGCTGGTCAGGGGGCGAGGGCTATGGCTACACCTTC. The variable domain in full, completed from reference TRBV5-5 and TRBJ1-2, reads DAGVTQSPTHLIKTRGQQVTLRCSPISGHKSVSWYQQVLGQGPQFIFQYYEKEERGRGNFPDRFSARQFPNYSSELNVNALLLGDSALYLCASSWSGGEGYGYTFGSGTRLTVV.

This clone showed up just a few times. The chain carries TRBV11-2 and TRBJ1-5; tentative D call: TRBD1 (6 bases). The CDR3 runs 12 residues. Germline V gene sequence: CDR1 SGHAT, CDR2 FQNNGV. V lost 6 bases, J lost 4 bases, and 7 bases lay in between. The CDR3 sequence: CASSQGNQPQHF. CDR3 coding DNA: TGTGCCAGCAGTCAGGGGAATCAGCCCCAGCATTTT.

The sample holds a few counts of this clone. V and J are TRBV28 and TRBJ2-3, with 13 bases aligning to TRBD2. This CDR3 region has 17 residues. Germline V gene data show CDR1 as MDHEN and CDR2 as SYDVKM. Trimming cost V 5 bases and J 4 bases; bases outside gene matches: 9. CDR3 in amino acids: CASSLWTSGGQPDTQYF. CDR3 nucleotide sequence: TGTGCCAGCAGTCTCTGGACTAGCGGGGGACAACCAGATACGCAGTATTTT.

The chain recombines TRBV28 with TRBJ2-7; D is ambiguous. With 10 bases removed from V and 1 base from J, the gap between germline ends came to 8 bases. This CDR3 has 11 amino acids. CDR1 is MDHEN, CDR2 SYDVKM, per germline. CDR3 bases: TGTGCCACAGGCAGGTCCTACGAGCAGTACTTC. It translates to CATGRSYEQYF.

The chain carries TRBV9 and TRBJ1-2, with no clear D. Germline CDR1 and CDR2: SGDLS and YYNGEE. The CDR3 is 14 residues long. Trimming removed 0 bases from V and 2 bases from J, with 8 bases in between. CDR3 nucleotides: TGTGCCAGCAGCGTAGGTCCCAGCAACTATGGCTACACCTTC. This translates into CASSVGPSNYGYTF.

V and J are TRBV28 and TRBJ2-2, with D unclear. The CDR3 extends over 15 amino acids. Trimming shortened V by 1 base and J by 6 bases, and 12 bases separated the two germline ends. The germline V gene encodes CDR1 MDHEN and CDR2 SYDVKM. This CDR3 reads CASSLSPGDAGELFF. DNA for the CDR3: TGTGCCAGCAGTTTATCCCCCGGCGACGCCGGGGAGCTGTTTTTT. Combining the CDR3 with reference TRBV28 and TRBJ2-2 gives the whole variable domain DVKVTQSSRYLVKRTGEKVFLECVQDMDHENMFWYRQDPGLGLRLIYFSYDVKMKEKGDIPEGYSVSREKKERFSLILESASTNQTSMYLCASSLSPGDAGELFFGEGSRLTVL.

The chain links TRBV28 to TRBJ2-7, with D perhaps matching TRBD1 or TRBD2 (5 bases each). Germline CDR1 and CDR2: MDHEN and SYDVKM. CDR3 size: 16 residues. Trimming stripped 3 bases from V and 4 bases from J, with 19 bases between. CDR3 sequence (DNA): TGTGCCAGCAGTTTCCCCTGGCAGGGACCAGAGTACGAGCAGTACTTC. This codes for CASSFPWQGPEYEQYF.

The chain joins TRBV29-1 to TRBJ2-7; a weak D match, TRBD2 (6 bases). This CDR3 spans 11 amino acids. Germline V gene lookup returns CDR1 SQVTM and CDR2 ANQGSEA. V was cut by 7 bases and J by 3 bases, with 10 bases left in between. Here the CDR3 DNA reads TGCAGCGGCGGGACCAACTACGAGCAGTACTTC. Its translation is CSGGTNYEQYF.

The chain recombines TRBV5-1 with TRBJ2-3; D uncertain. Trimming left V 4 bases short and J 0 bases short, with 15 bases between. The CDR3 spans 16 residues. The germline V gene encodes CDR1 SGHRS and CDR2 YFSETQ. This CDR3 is CASSGQTALSTDTQYF. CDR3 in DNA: TGCGCCAGCAGCGGGCAGACTGCCTTAAGCACAGATACGCAGTATTTT.

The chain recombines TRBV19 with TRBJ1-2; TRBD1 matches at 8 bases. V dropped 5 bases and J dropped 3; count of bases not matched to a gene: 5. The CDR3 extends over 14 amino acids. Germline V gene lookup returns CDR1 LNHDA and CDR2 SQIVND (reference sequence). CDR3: CASSPGGLDYGYTF. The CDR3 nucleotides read TGTGCCAGTAGTCCAGGGGGCTTGGACTATGGCTACACCTTC.

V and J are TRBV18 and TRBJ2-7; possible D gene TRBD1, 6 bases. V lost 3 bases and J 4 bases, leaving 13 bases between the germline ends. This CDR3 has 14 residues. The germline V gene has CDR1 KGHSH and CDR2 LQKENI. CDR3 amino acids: CASSPTGLSYEQYF. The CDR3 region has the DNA TGTGCCAGCTCACCCACAGGGTTATCTTACGAGCAGTACTTC.

The CDR3 here is CASSLESGQRKRQPQHF. CDR3 nucleotide sequence: TGTGCCAGCAGCTTAGAGAGTGGACAGAGAAAACGACAGCCCCAGCATTTT. The chain joins TRBV11-3 to TRBJ1-5, with D possibly TRBD1 on 6 matching bases. From germline, CDR1 is SGHNT and CDR2 YENEEA. The ends were cut back, 0 bases at V and 7 bases at J, with 19 bases in the middle. This CDR3 region has 17 residues.

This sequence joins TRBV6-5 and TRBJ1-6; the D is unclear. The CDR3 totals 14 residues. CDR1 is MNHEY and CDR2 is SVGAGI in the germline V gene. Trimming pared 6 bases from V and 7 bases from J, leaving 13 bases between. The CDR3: CASREWTENSPLHF. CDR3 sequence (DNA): TGTGCCAGCAGAGAGTGGACGGAAAATTCACCCCTCCACTTT.

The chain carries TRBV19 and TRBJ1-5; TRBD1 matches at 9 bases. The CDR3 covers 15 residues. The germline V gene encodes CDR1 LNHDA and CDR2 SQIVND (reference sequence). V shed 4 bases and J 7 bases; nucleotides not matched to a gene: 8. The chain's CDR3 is CASSSDRGSRQPQHF. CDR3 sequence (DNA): TGTGCCAGTAGTAGCGACAGGGGGAGTAGGCAGCCCCAGCATTTT.

The CDR3: CASSEGSLETQYF. The CDR3 DNA reads TGTGCCAGCAGTGAGGGGTCCCTAGAGACCCAGTACTTC. J is TRBJ2-5 and V is TRBV25-1; no firm D call. The CDR3 spans 13 residues. Per germline, CDR1 MGHDK and CDR2 SYGVNS. V lost 3 bases to trimming and J lost 4 bases, with 9 bases between them.

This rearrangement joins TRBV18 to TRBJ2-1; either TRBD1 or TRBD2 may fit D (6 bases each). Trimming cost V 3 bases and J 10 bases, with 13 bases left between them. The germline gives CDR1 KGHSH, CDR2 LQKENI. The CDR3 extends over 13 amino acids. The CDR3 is CASSPGLGGEQFF. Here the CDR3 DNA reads TGTGCCAGCTCACCCGGGTTGGGGGGCGAGCAGTTCTTC. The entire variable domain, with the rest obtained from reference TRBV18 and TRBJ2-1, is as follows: NAGVMQNPRHLVRRRGQEARLRCSPMKGHSHVYWYRQLPEEGLKFMVYLQKENIIDESGMPKERFSAEFPKEGPSILRIQQVVRGDSAAYFCASSPGLGGEQFFGPGTRLTVL.

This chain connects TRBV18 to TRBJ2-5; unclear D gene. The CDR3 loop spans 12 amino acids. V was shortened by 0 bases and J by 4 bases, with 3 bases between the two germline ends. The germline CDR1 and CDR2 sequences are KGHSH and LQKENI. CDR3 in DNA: TGTGCCAGCTCACCACCGGGAGAGACCCAGTACTTC. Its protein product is CASSPPGETQYF.

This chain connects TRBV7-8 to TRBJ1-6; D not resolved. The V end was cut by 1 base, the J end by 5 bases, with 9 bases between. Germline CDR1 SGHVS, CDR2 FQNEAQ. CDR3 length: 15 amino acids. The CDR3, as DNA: TGTGCCAGCAGCTTAGAGCGCAGAGATAATTCACCCCTCCACTTT. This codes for CASSLERRDNSPLHF.

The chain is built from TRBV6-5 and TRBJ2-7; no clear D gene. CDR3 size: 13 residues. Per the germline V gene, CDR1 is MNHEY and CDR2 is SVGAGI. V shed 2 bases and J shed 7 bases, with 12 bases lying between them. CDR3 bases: TGTGCCAGCAGTTACAAGGTCTCTACGGAGCAGTACTTC. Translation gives CASSYKVSTEQYF.